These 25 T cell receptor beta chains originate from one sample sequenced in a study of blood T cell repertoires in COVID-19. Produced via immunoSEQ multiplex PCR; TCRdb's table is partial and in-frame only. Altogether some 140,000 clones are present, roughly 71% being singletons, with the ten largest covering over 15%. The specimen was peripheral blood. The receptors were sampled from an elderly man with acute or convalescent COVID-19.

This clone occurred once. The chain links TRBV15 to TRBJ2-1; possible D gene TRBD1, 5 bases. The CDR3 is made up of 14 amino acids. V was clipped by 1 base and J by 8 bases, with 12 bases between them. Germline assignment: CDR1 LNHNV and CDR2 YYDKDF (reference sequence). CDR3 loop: CATSRGGVEDEQFF. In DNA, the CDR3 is TGTGCCACCAGCAGAGGGGGCGTAGAGGATGAGCAGTTCTTC.

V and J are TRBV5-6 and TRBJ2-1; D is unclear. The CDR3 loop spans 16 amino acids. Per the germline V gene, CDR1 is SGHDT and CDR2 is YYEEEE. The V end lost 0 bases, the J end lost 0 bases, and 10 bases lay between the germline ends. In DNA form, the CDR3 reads TGTGCCAGCAGCTTGGAGGAAAGGAGCTCCTACAATGAGCAGTTCTTC. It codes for CASSLEERSSYNEQFF.

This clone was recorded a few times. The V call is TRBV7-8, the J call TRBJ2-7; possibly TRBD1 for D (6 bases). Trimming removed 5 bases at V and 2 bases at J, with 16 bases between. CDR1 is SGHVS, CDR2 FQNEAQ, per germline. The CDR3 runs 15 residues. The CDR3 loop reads CASSPPTPGAYEQYF. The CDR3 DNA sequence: TGTGCCAGCAGCCCACCTACGCCAGGGGCCTACGAGCAGTACTTC. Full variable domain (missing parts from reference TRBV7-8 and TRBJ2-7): GAGVSQSPRYKVAKRGQDVALRCDPISGHVSLFWYQQALGQGPEFLTYFQNEAQLDKSGLPSDRFFAERPEGSVSTLKIQRTQQEDSAVYLCASSPPTPGAYEQYFGPGTRLTVT.

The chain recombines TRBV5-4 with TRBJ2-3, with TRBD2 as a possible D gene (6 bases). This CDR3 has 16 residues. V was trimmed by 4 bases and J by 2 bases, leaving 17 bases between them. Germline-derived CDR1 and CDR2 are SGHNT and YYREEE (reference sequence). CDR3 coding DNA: TGTGCCAGCAGCCCCTCGGGGGTGGGGGTCACAGATACGCAGTATTTT. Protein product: CASSPSGVGVTDTQYF.

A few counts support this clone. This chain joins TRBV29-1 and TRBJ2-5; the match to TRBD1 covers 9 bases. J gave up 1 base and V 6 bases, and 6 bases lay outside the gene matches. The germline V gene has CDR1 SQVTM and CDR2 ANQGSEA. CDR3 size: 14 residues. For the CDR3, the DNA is TGCAGCGTGGCGACAGGGGGGCTCCAAGAGACCCAGTACTTC. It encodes CSVATGGLQETQYF.

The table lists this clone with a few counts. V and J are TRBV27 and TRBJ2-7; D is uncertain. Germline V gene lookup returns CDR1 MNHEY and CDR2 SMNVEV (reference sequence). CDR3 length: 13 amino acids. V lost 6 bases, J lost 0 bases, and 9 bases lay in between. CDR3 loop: CASSRFFSYEQYF. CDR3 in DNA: TGTGCCAGCAGCAGGTTTTTCTCCTACGAGCAGTACTTC.

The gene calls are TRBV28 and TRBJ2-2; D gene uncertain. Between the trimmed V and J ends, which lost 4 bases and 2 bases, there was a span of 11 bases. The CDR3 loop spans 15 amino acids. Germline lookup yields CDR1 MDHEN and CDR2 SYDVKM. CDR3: CASSSPYINTGELFF. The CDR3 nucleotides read TGTGCCAGCAGTTCCCCATACATAAACACCGGGGAGCTGTTTTTT.

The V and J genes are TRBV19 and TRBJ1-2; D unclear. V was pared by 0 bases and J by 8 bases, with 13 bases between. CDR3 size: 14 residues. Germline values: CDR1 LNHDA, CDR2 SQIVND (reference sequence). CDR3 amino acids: CASSIDGSARGYTF. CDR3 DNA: TGTGCCAGTAGTATAGATGGCAGCGCCCGGGGCTACACCTTC.

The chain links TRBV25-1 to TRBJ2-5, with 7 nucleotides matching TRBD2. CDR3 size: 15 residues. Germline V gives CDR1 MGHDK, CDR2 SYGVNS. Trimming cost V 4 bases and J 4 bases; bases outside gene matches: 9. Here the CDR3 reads CASSAHGGEIETQYF. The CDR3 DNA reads TGTGCCAGCAGTGCCCATGGGGGGGAGATAGAGACCCAGTACTTC. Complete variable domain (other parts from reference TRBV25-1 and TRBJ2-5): EADIYQTPRYLVIGTGKKITLECSQTMGHDKMYWYQQDPGMELHLIHYSYGVNSTEKGDLSSESTVSRIRTEHFPLTLESARPSHTSQYLCASSAHGGEIETQYFGPGTRLLVL.

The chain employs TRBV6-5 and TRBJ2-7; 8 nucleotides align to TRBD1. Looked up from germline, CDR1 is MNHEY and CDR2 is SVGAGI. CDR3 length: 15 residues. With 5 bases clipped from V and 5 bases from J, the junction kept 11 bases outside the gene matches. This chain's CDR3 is CASSLNRDRSHEQYF. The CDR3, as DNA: TGTGCCAGCAGTCTCAACCGGGACAGGAGCCACGAGCAGTACTTC.

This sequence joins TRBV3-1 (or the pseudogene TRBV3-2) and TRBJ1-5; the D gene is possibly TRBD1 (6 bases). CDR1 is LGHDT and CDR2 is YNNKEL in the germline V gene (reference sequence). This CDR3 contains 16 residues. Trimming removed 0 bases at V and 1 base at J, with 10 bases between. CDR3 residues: CASSQDHRVSNQPQHF. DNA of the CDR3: TGTGCCAGCAGCCAAGACCACAGGGTCAGCAATCAGCCCCAGCATTTT.

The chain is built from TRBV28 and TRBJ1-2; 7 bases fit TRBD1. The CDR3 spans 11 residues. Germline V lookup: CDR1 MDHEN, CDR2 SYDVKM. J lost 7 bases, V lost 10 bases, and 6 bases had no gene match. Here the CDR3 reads CATSTGTGYTF. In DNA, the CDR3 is TGTGCCACATCGACAGGGACTGGCTACACCTTC.

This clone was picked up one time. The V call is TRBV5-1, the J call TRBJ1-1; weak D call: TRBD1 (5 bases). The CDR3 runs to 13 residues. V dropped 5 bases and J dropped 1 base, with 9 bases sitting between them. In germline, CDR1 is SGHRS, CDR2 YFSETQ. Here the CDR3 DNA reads TGCGCCAGCAGAAACAGGCAGAACACTGAAGCTTTCTTT. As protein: CASRNRQNTEAFF.

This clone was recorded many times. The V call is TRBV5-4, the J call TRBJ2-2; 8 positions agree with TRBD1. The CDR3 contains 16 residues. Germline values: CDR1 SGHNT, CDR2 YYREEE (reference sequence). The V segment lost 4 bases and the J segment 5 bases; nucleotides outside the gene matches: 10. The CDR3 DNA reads TGTGCCAGCAGCGCCTCAGGGGGCGCGTATACCGGGGAGCTGTTTTTT. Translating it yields CASSASGGAYTGELFF.

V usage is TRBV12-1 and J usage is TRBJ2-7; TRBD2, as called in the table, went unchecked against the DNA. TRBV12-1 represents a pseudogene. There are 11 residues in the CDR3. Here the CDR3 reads CASGPRVEQYF. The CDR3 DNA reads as TGTGCCAGCGGACCGAGGGTCGAGCAGTACTTC.

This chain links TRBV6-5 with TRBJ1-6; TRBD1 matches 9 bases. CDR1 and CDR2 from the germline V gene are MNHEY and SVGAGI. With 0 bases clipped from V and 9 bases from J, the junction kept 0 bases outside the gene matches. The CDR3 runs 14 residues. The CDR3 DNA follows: TGTGCCAGCAGTTACTCGACAGGGGGTTCACCCCTCCACTTT. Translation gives CASSYSTGGSPLHF.

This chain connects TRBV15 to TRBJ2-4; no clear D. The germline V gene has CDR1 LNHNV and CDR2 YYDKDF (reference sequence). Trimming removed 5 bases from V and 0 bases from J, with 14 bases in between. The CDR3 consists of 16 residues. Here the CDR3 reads CATSGPSNPAKNIQYF. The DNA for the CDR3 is TGTGCCACCAGCGGCCCTTCCAATCCAGCCAAAAACATTCAGTACTTC.

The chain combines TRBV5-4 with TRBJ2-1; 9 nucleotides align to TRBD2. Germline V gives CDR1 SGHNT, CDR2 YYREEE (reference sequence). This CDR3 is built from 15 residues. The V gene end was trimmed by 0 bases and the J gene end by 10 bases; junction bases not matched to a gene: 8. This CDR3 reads CASSLAVAGVGEQFF. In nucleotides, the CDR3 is TGTGCCAGCAGCTTGGCGGTAGCGGGGGTCGGGGAGCAGTTCTTC.

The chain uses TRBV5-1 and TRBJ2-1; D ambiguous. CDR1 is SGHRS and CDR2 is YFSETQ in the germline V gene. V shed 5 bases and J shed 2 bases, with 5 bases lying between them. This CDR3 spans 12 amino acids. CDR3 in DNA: TGCGCCAGCAGTCAGGCCTACAATGAGCAGTTCTTC. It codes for CASSQAYNEQFF.

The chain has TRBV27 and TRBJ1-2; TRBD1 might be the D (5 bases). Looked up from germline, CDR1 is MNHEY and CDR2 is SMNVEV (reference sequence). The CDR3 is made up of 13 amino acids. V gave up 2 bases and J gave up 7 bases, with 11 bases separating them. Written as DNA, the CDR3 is TGTGCCAGCAGTTTAACAGGTCGCGGTGGCTACACCTTC. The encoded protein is CASSLTGRGGYTF.

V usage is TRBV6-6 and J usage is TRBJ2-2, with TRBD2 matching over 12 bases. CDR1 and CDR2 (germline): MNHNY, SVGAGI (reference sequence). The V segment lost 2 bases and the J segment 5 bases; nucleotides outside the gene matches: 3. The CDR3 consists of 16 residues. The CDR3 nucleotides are TGTGCCAGCAGTTACCCGACTAGCGGGGGAACCGGGGAGCTGTTTTTT. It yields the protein CASSYPTSGGTGELFF.

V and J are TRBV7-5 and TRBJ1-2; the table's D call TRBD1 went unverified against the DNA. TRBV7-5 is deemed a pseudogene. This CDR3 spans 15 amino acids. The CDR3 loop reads CARSLITGGSDGYTF. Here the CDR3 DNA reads TGTGCCAGAAGCTTAATTACAGGGGGCTCTGATGGCTACACCTTC.

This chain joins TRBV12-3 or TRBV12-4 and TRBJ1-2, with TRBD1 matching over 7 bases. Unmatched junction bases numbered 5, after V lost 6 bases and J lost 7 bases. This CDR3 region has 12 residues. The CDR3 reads CASRRGRVGYTF. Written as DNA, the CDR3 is TGTGCCAGCAGAAGGGGGCGGGTTGGCTACACCTTC.

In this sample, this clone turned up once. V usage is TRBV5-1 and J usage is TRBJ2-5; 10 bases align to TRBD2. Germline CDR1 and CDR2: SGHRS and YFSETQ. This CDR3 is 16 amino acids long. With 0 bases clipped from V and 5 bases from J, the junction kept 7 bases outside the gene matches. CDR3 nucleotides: TGCGCCAGCAGCTTGGCCGCCAGCGGGGGGGCGGAGACCCAGTACTTC. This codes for CASSLAASGGAETQYF.

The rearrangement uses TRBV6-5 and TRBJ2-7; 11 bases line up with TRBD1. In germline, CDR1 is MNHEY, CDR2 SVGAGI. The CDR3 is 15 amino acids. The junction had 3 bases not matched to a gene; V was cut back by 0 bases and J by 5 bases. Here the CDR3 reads CASSYSGTGGHEQYF. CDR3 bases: TGTGCCAGCAGTTACTCCGGGACAGGGGGACACGAGCAGTACTTC.